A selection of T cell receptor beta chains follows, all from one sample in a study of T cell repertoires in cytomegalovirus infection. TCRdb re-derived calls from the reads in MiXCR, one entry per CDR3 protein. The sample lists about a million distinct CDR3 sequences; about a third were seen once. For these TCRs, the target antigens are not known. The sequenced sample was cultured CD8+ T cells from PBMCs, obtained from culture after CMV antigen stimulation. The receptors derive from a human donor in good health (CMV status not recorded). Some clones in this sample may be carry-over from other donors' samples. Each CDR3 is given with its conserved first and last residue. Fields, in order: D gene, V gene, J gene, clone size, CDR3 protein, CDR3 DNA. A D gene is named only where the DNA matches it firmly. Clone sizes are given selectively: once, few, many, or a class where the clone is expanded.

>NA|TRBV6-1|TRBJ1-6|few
CASSESGGIYNSPLHF
TGTGCCAGCAGTGAATCGGGGGGCATCTATAATTCACCCCTCCACTTT
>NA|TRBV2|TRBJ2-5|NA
CASRTGKYQETQYF
TGTGCCAGCAGGACGGGGAAATACCAAGAGACCCAGTACTTC
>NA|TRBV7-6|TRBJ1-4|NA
CASSRPTATNEKLLF
TGTGCCAGCAGCCGCCCGACGGCAACTAATGAAAAACTGCTTTTT
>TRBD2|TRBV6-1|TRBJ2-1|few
CASIGLAGGPYNEQFF
TGTGCCAGCATAGGACTAGCGGGGGGGCCCTACAATGAGCAGTTCTTC
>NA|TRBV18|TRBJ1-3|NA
CASSPWGSTGNTIYF
TGTGCCAGCTCGCCGTGGGGGAGCACTGGAAACACCATATATTTT
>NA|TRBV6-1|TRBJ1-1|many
CASSEVGGHGEAFF
TGTGCCAGCAGTGAAGTTGGGGGGCACGGTGAAGCTTTCTTT
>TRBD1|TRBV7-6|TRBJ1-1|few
CASSLKGQGIVEAFF
TGTGCCAGCAGCTTAAAGGGACAGGGAATAGTGGAAGCTTTCTTT
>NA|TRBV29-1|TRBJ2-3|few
CSVLGGLTGVSTDTQYF
TGCAGCGTTTTGGGGGGCCTTACAGGGGTTAGCACAGATACGCAGTATTTT
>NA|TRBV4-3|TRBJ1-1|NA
CASSQEGGVGANTEAFF
TGCGCCAGCAGCCAAGAAGGGGGTGTCGGAGCGAACACTGAAGCTTTCTTT
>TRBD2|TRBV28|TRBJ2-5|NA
CASSFGAGGQETQYF
TGTGCCAGCAGTTTTGGGGCGGGGGGTCAAGAGACCCAGTACTTC
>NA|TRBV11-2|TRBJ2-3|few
CASSPEGLESTDTQYF
TGTGCCAGCAGCCCAGAGGGACTTGAGAGCACAGATACGCAGTATTTT